This entry lists 16 T cell receptor beta chains sequenced from one sample in a study of T cell changes during pregnancy in multiple sclerosis. Produced via immunoSEQ multiplex PCR; TCRdb's table is partial and in-frame only. The sample has tens of thousands of clones, under 95% seen once. The sample was peripheral blood, taken in the first trimester of pregnancy. Receptors originate from a female donor in good health, enrolled as a control in a pregnancy study.

V usage is TRBV7-2 and J usage is TRBJ2-2; D remains ambiguous. Germline CDR1 and CDR2: SGHTA and FQGNSA. CDR3 size: 15 residues. Trimming cost V 2 bases and J 1 base, with 8 bases left between them. The CDR3: CASSLSSQNTGELFF. DNA for the CDR3: TGTGCCAGCAGCTTAAGTAGTCAGAACACCGGGGAGCTGTTTTTT.

The chain joins TRBV5-1 to TRBJ2-3, with 8 bases lining up with TRBD1. V trimming: 2 bases; J trimming: 3 bases; junction bases outside the gene matches: 5. Germline V lookup: CDR1 SGHRS, CDR2 YFSETQ. This CDR3 is built from 15 residues. CDR3 loop: CASSFGQGGTDTQYF. CDR3 DNA sequence: TGCGCCAGCAGCTTCGGACAGGGTGGTACAGATACGCAGTATTTT.

V is TRBV9 and J is TRBJ1-2; D is unresolved. There are 14 residues in the CDR3. Germline V gene lookup returns CDR1 SGDLS and CDR2 YYNGEE. With 7 bases removed from V and 6 bases from J, the gap between germline ends came to 19 bases. The CDR3 DNA reads TGTGCCAGCGGCGGCCAGGCCGGGAGGAATGGCTACACCTTC. Amino acids: CASGGQAGRNGYTF.

The chain carries TRBV12-5 and TRBJ1-2, with D possibly matching TRBD1 (6 bases). The CDR3 is 13 residues long. V was clipped by 6 bases and J by 2 bases, with 10 bases between them. Germline V CDR1 and CDR2: LGHNT, FRNRAP. The CDR3 here is CASGDSSNYGYTF. The CDR3 region has the DNA TGTGCTAGTGGGGACAGTTCGAACTATGGCTACACCTTC.

This chain joins TRBV13 and TRBJ2-7; a possible D gene is TRBD2 (7 bases). V was trimmed by 1 base and J by 3 bases, leaving 13 bases between them. CDR3 size: 15 residues. Germline CDR1 is PRHDT and CDR2 is FYEKMQ (reference sequence). The CDR3 DNA is TGTGCCAGCAGCTTAGCGCGGGGGCTGGTCTACGAGCAGTACTTC. Its protein product is CASSLARGLVYEQYF. The variable domain in full, completed from reference TRBV13 and TRBJ2-7, reads AAGVIQSPRHLIKEKRETATLKCYPIPRHDTVYWYQQGPGQDPQFLISFYEKMQSDKGSIPDRFSAQQFSDYHSELNMSSLELGDSALYFCASSLARGLVYEQYFGPGTRLTVT.

The gene calls are TRBV4-1 and TRBJ2-7; D unclear. The V and J ends lost 0 bases and 2 bases respectively, with 2 bases between them. The CDR3 totals 12 residues. Germline V CDR1 and CDR2: MGHRA, YSYEKL. For the CDR3, the DNA is TGCGCCAGCAGCCAAGATACCTACGAGCAGTACTTC. It is translated as CASSQDTYEQYF.

This chain joins TRBV7-2 and TRBJ2-7; D remains ambiguous. Germline lookup yields CDR1 SGHTA and CDR2 FQGNSA. CDR3 length equals 11 residues. Trimming shortened V by 1 base and J by 6 bases, and 4 bases separated the two germline ends. The CDR3 loop reads CASSLVVEQYF. Here the CDR3 DNA reads TGTGCCAGCAGCTTAGTAGTCGAGCAGTACTTC. The entire variable domain, with the rest obtained from reference TRBV7-2 and TRBJ2-7, is as follows: GAGVSQSPSNKVTEKGKDVELRCDPISGHTALYWYRQSLGQGLEFLIYFQGNSAPDKSGLPSDRFSAERTGGSVSTLTIQRTQQEDSAVYLCASSLVVEQYFGPGTRLTVT.

The chain employs TRBV10-3 and TRBJ2-5; 8 bases are a match to TRBD1. Trimming at V came to 6 bases and at J to 0 bases, leaving 6 bases not matched to a gene. The CDR3 has 15 amino acids. The germline CDR1 and CDR2 sequences are ENHRY and SYGVKD. The CDR3 DNA reads TGTGCCATCAGCCCCGGACAGGGAGACCAAGAGACCCAGTACTTC. The encoded protein is CAISPGQGDQETQYF.

The rearrangement uses TRBV9 and TRBJ2-3; 8 nucleotides agree with TRBD2. Germline V CDR1 and CDR2: SGDLS, YYNGEE. Germline trimming cut 2 bases from V and 0 bases from J; bases unmatched to any gene: 5. The CDR3 is made up of 16 amino acids. Here the CDR3 reads CASSVRGGESTDTQYF. CDR3 nucleotides: TGTGCCAGCAGCGTTCGGGGGGGAGAAAGCACAGATACGCAGTATTTT.

CDR3 region: CATSKGGGGYGYTF. The CDR3, as DNA: TGTGCCACCAGCAAGGGGGGGGGCGGCTATGGCTACACCTTC. The chain is built from TRBV15 and TRBJ1-2; D is perhaps TRBD1 (6 bases). The CDR3 has 14 amino acids. V lost 4 bases and J 4 bases, leaving 13 bases between the germline ends. The germline CDR1 and CDR2 sequences are LNHNV and YYDKDF (reference sequence).

This chain connects TRBV7-2 to TRBJ1-1; no reliable D call. Trimming took off 4 bases at V and 7 bases at J, with 16 bases between the two ends. Germline V gene sequence: CDR1 SGHTA, CDR2 FQGNSA. The CDR3 extends over 14 amino acids. CDR3 region: CASSSPIKSLEAFF. CDR3 bases: TGTGCCAGCAGCTCGCCGATTAAGAGTCTTGAAGCTTTCTTT.

The rearrangement joins TRBV5-4 to TRBJ2-7; D perhaps matches TRBD2 (5 bases). CDR1 is SGHNT and CDR2 is YYREEE in the germline V gene (reference sequence). The CDR3 has 15 residues. V lost 0 bases and J lost 2, with 12 bases in between. The CDR3 sequence is CASSLAVSGTYEQYF. CDR3 coding DNA: TGTGCCAGCAGCTTGGCCGTCTCGGGGACCTACGAGCAGTACTTC.

The V gene is TRBV2, the J gene TRBJ2-5, with 9 bases aligning to TRBD1. The CDR3 spans 15 residues. CDR1 and CDR2 (germline): SNHLY, FYNNEI. The V and J ends lost 7 bases and 5 bases, in that order; junction bases with no gene match: 11. Written as DNA, the CDR3 is TGTGCCAGCAAGGACAGGGGTTTGGGAAGGGAGACCCAGTACTTC. As protein: CASKDRGLGRETQYF.

The rearrangement links TRBV5-4 to TRBJ2-2, with D hard to call. V was clipped by 1 base and J by 6 bases, with 10 bases between them. Germline assignment: CDR1 SGHNT and CDR2 YYREEE (reference sequence). The CDR3 length is 14 residues. CDR3: CASSLWQAPGELFF. The CDR3 DNA reads TGTGCCAGCAGCTTGTGGCAGGCACCCGGGGAGCTGTTTTTT. Full variable domain (rest looked up from reference TRBV5-4 and TRBJ2-2): ETGVTQSPTHLIKTRGQQVTLRCSSQSGHNTVSWYQQALGQGPQFIFQYYREEENGRGNFPPRFSGLQFPNYSSELNVNALELDDSALYLCASSLWQAPGELFFGEGSRLTVL.

This clone was seen a single time. The chain has TRBV10-1 and TRBJ1-5; TRBD1 might be the D (5 bases). The germline gives CDR1 WNHNN, CDR2 SYGVQD (reference sequence). Trimming removed 2 bases at V and 0 bases at J, with 17 bases between. This CDR3 is built from 18 residues. The chain's CDR3 is CASSERMEGHPSNQPQHF. CDR3 sequence (DNA): TGCGCCAGCAGTGAGAGAATGGAAGGACACCCTAGCAATCAGCCCCAGCATTTT.

This rearrangement joins TRBV18 to TRBJ2-7; D is perhaps TRBD1 (6 bases). Germline CDR1 and CDR2: KGHSH and LQKENI. The CDR3 extends over 15 amino acids. V lost 2 bases and J lost 3, with 14 bases in between. CDR3 coding DNA: TGTGCCAGCTCACCAGTTGGACAGCATCACTACGAGCAGTACTTC. It codes for CASSPVGQHHYEQYF.